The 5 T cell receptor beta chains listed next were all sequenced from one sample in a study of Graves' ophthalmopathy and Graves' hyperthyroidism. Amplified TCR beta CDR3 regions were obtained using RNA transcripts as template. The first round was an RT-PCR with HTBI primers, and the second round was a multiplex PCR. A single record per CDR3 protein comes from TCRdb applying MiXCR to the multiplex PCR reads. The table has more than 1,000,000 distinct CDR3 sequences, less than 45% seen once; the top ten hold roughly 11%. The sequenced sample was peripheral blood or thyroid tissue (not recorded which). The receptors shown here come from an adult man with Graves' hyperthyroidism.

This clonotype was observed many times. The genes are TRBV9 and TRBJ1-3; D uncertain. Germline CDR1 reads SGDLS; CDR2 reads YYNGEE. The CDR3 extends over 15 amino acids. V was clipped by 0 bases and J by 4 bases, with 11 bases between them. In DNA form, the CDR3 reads TGTGCCAGCAGCGTAGCAAGCCAATCCGGAAACACCATATATTTT. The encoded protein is CASSVASQSGNTIYF.

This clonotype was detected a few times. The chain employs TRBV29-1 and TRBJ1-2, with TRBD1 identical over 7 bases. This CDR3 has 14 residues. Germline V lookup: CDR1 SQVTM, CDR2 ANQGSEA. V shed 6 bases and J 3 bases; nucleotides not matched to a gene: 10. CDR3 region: CSVSGTGDDYGYTF. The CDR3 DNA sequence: TGCAGCGTCTCGGGCACAGGGGACGACTATGGCTACACCTTC.

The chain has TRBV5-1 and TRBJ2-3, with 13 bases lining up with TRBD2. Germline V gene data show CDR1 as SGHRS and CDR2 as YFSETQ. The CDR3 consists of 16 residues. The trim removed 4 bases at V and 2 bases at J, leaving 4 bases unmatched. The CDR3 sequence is CASSPGTSGITDTQYF. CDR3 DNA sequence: TGCGCCAGCAGCCCGGGGACTAGCGGGATCACAGATACGCAGTATTTT.

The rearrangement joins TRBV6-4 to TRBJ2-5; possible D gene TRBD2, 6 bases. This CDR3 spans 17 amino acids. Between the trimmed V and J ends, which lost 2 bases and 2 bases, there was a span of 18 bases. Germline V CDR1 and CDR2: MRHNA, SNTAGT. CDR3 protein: CASSDGGTEKRQETQYF. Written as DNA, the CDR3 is TGTGCCAGCAGTGACGGGGGGACGGAAAAACGACAAGAGACCCAGTACTTC.

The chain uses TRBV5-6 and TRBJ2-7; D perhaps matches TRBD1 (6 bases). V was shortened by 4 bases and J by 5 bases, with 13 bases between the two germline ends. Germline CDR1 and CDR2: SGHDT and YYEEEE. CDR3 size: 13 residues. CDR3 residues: CASSQTGFNEQYF. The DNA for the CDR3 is TGTGCCAGCAGCCAAACAGGGTTCAACGAGCAGTACTTC.